The source of this TCR beta chain is a study of T-cell memory formation after mild COVID-19. Remarks on this clonotype: Its cognate antigen is unknown.

cDNA libraries for TCR alpha and TCR beta, carrying sample barcodes and UMIs, came from 5'RACE with constant-segment primers. TCRdb reprocessed the 5' RACE reads with MiXCR, giving one entry per CDR3 protein. The data contain hundreds of thousands of distinct CDR3 sequences, around 20% of them singletons. Findings and caveats of the study: Memory sampled before infection contained some responding clones, suggesting cross-reactive memory joined. Second-wave clones peaking on day 37 lacked confirmed SARS-CoV-2 specificity.

V shed 6 bases, J shed 1 base, and the junction held 14 bases outside the gene matches. The CDR3 covers 18 residues. Germline CDR1 and CDR2: DFQATT and SNEGSKA (reference sequence). This TCR was recovered from an adult woman who had mild COVID-19 (a few samples of this study predate the infection). Cell type and time point are not known. Sequenced: PBMCs or a T cell subset sorted from them (not recorded which). The chain links TRBV20-1 to TRBJ2-7, with 14 nucleotides matching TRBD2. The CDR3 loop is CSAQDRLAGGSRSYEQYF. CDR3 in DNA: TGCAGTGCGCAAGACCGACTAGCGGGAGGGTCACGATCCTACGAGCAGTACTTC.